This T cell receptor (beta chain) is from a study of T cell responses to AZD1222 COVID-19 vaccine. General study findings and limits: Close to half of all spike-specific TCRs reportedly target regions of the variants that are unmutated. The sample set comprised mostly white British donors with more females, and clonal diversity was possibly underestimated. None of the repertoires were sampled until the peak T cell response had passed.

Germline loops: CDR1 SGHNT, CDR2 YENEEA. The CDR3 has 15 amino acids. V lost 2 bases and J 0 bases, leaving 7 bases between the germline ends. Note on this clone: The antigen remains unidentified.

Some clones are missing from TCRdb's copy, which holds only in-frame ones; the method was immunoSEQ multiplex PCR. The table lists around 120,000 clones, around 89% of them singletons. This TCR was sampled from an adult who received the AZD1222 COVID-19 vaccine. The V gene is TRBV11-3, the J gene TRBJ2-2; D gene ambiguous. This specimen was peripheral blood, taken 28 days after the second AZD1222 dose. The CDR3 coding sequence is TGTGCCAGCAGCTTACGCGCCGCGAACACCGGGGAGCTGTTTTTT. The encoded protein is CASSLRAANTGELFF. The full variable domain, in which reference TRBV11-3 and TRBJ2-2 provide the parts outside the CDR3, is EAGVVQSPRYKIIEKKQPVAFWCNPISGHNTLYWYLQNLGQGPELLIRYENEEAVDDSQLPKDRFSAERLKGVDSTLKIQPAELGDSAVYLCASSLRAANTGELFFGEGSRLTVL.